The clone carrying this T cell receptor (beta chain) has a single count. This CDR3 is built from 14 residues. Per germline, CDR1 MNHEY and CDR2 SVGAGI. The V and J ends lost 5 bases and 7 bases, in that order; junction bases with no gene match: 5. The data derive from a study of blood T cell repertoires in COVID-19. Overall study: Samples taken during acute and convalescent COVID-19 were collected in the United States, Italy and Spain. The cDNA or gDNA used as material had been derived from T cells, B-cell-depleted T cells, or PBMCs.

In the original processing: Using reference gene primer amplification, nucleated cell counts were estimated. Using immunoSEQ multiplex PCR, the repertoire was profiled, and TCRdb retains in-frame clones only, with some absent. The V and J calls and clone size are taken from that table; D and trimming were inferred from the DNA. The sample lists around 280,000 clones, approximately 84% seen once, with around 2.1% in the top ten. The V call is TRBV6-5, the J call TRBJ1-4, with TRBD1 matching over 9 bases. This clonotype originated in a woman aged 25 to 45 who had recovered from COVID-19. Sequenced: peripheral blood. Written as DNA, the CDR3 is TGTGCCAGCAGTAAGGACAGGGGAGGTGAAAAACTGTTTTTT. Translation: CASSKDRGGEKLFF.